Below, 26 T cell receptor beta chains from the same sample are listed, as sequenced in a study of cytomegalovirus exposure and HLA in healthy donors. PCR primers comprised 60 Vbeta and 13 Jbeta primers. Clones were read by immunoSEQ multiplex PCR, and TCRdb kept only the in-frame ones, dropping some. The sample comprises approximately 120,000 clones, about three quarters of which are singletons, and more than 1.5% rests with the top ten. Sequenced sample: PBMCs. These receptors came from a man aged 50 or older in good health and CMV-seronegative.

This clone was detected a few times. The chain joins TRBV7-6 to TRBJ2-2; D not certain. This CDR3 spans 15 amino acids. V shed 0 bases and J shed 2 bases, with 7 bases lying between them. From germline, CDR1 is SGHVS and CDR2 FNYEAQ. CDR3: CASSLAGLNTGELFF. The DNA of the CDR3 is TGTGCCAGCAGCTTAGCTGGGCTAAACACCGGGGAGCTGTTTTTT.

The chain couples TRBV6-4 to TRBJ2-1, with TRBD1 matching 8 bases. The CDR3 runs 15 residues. Per germline, CDR1 MRHNA and CDR2 SNTAGT. With 7 bases clipped from V and 5 bases from J, the junction kept 10 bases outside the gene matches. The CDR3: CASTKDRETDNEQFF. The CDR3 DNA sequence: TGTGCCAGCACCAAGGACAGGGAGACGGACAATGAGCAGTTCTTC.

The chain has TRBV16 and TRBJ1-5, with D maybe TRBD1 (6 bases). The ends were cut back, 9 bases at V and 6 bases at J, with 18 bases in the middle. Germline V gives CDR1 KGHSY, CDR2 FQNENV. There are 14 residues in the CDR3. The CDR3 nucleotides read TGTGCCAGGCGGGGGGCGGGGCGGCCTCAGCCCCAGCATTTT. This translates into CARRGAGRPQPQHF.

This clone was recorded a few times. The rearrangement joins TRBV5-1 to TRBJ2-3, with 13 nucleotides matching TRBD2. Germline-derived CDR1 and CDR2 are SGHRS and YFSETQ. V shed 0 bases and J 6 bases; nucleotides not matched to a gene: 10. CDR3 length equals 18 residues. This chain's CDR3 is CASSLGEGLAGPEDTQYF. In nucleotides, the CDR3 is TGCGCCAGCAGCTTGGGGGAGGGACTAGCGGGACCTGAGGATACGCAGTATTTT.

This clone has a handful of counts. The rearrangement joins TRBV6-5 to TRBJ1-1, with TRBD1 matching 9 bases. CDR1 is MNHEY, CDR2 SVGAGI, per germline. Trimming at V came to 0 bases and at J to 5 bases, leaving 7 bases not matched to a gene. The CDR3 has 16 residues. The CDR3 bases are TGTGCCAGCAGTTACTCCCAGACAGGGGGAAAAACTGAAGCTTTCTTT. Translated: CASSYSQTGGKTEAFF.

The genes are TRBV7-2 and TRBJ2-7, with D possibly being TRBD2 (6 bases). In germline, CDR1 is SGHTA, CDR2 FQGNSA. Trimming left V 3 bases short and J 6 bases short, with 18 bases between. The CDR3 has 15 amino acids. CDR3 residues: CASSFGRDSWSEQYF. The CDR3, as DNA: TGTGCCAGCAGCTTCGGGCGGGATTCATGGTCCGAGCAGTACTTC.

This clone has only one observation. V and J are TRBV30 and TRBJ2-7; 7 positions match TRBD2. Germline V gene data show CDR1 as GTSNPN and CDR2 as SVGIG (reference sequence). This CDR3 spans 11 amino acids. The V and J ends lost 3 bases and 4 bases, in that order; junction bases with no gene match: 0. The chain's CDR3 is CAWRGGYEQYF. CDR3 nucleotide sequence: TGTGCCTGGAGGGGGGGGTACGAGCAGTACTTC.

The chain recombines TRBV29-1 with TRBJ2-3; D may be TRBD2 (7 bases). Between the trimmed V and J ends, which lost 3 bases and 11 bases, there was a span of 15 bases. CDR3 length: 12 residues. Germline values: CDR1 SQVTM, CDR2 ANQGSEA. CDR3 amino acids: CSVEGGLRGQYF. Written as DNA, the CDR3 is TGCAGCGTTGAGGGGGGGCTGAGGGGGCAGTATTTT.

J is TRBJ2-3 and V is TRBV4-3, with D possibly TRBD1 on 6 matching bases. Germline CDR1 LGHNA, CDR2 YSLEER. The CDR3 sequence is 14 residues long. Trimming shortened V by 4 bases and J by 2 bases, and 10 bases separated the two germline ends. CDR3 sequence reads: CASSLRQVTDTQYF. The CDR3 DNA reads as TGCGCCAGCAGCCTAAGACAGGTCACAGATACGCAGTATTTT.

The rearrangement links TRBV10-3 to TRBJ2-5; 7 nucleotides agree with TRBD1. Per the germline V gene, CDR1 is ENHRY and CDR2 is SYGVKD. The trim removed 5 bases at V and 4 bases at J, leaving 7 bases unmatched. This CDR3 has 14 amino acids. The DNA of the CDR3 is TGTGCCATCAGTTCGACAGGGAAGGGAGAGACCCAGTACTTC. Translated: CAISSTGKGETQYF.

The chain joins TRBV2 to TRBJ2-5, with D possibly matching TRBD2 (6 bases). The CDR3 consists of 15 residues. With 5 bases removed from V and 5 bases from J, the gap between germline ends came to 18 bases. Per the germline V gene, CDR1 is SNHLY and CDR2 is FYNNEI. CDR3 sequence (DNA): TGTGCCAGCAGTCCTTTGACTAGTCATTGGGAGACCCAGTACTTC. This translates into CASSPLTSHWETQYF.

The CDR3 loop reads CASSQGRSPGTGVWNTGELFF. The CDR3 DNA reads TGTGCCAGCAGCCAAGGGAGAAGTCCCGGGACAGGGGTTTGGAACACCGGGGAGCTGTTTTTT. The J gene is TRBJ2-2, the V gene TRBV14; 10 bases align to TRBD1. Germline V gene sequence: CDR1 SGHDN, CDR2 FVKESK. This CDR3 has 21 amino acids. V dropped 1 base and J dropped 1; count of bases not matched to a gene: 15.

V and J are TRBV6-6 and TRBJ1-5, with TRBD1 matching over 8 bases. V was pared by 6 bases and J by 4 bases, with 5 bases of the junction left unmatched. The CDR3 loop spans 14 amino acids. Germline CDR1 is MNHNY and CDR2 is SVGAGI (reference sequence). The CDR3 DNA follows: TGTGCCAGCAGACGCGGACAGGGAAATCAGCCCCAGCATTTT. Its protein product is CASRRGQGNQPQHF.

The rearrangement joins TRBV7-2 to TRBJ2-1, with 7 positions matching TRBD1. The CDR3 sequence is 12 residues long. The V gene's germline CDR1 is SGHTA and CDR2 FQGNSA. Trimming removed 2 bases from V and 15 bases from J; junction bases left unmatched: 7. Written as DNA, the CDR3 is TGTGCCAGCAGCTTAAGGGGGCTCCCAATGTTCTTC. It codes for CASSLRGLPMFF.

The chain has TRBV18 and TRBJ1-2; 7 nucleotides agree with TRBD1. Germline CDR1 is KGHSH and CDR2 is LQKENI. The CDR3 totals 14 residues. The V gene end was trimmed by 2 bases and the J gene end by 5 bases; junction bases not matched to a gene: 5. CDR3 nucleotides: TGTGCCAGCTCACCAGGGGACAGCGTATATGGCTACACCTTC. Protein product: CASSPGDSVYGYTF. Full variable domain (rest looked up from reference TRBV18 and TRBJ1-2): NAGVMQNPRHLVRRRGQEARLRCSPMKGHSHVYWYRQLPEEGLKFMVYLQKENIIDESGMPKERFSAEFPKEGPSILRIQQVVRGDSAAYFCASSPGDSVYGYTFGSGTRLTVV.

V and J are TRBV19 and TRBJ2-7; the D gene is possibly TRBD1 (5 bases). CDR3 length equals 13 residues. Trimming pared 3 bases from V and 5 bases from J, leaving 11 bases between. Germline assignment: CDR1 LNHDA and CDR2 SQIVND (reference sequence). The CDR3 spells CASSISGQDEQYV. CDR3 nucleotide sequence: TGTGCCAGTAGTATCTCAGGGCAGGACGAGCAGTACGTC.

V gene TRBV5-4 combines with J gene TRBJ2-3; 12 nucleotides match TRBD2. Per the germline V gene, CDR1 is SGHNT and CDR2 is YYREEE (reference sequence). The CDR3 length is 18 residues. The V gene end was trimmed by 4 bases and the J gene end by 0 bases; junction bases not matched to a gene: 9. The CDR3 protein is CASSVTSGGGGSTDTQYF. As DNA, the CDR3 is TGTGCCAGCAGCGTGACTAGCGGGGGAGGAGGTAGCACAGATACGCAGTATTTT.

About this clone: Other DNA sequences in this specimen translate into the identical CDR3. V and J are TRBV5-6 and TRBJ2-7; the D gene is possibly TRBD1 (6 bases). The CDR3 length is 12 residues. V lost 2 bases to trimming and J lost 4 bases, with 7 bases between them. The germline V gene encodes CDR1 SGHDT and CDR2 YYEEEE. CDR3 residues: CASSLGGYEQYV. CDR3 DNA sequence: TGTGCCAGCAGCTTAGGGGGTTACGAGCAGTACGTC.

The chain combines TRBV6-5 with TRBJ2-7; D may be TRBD2 (6 bases). The CDR3 contains 13 residues. Germline values: CDR1 MNHEY, CDR2 SVGAGI. Trimming pared 5 bases from V and 5 bases from J, leaving 13 bases between. CDR3 coding DNA: TGTGCCAGCAGTGGACGGGGGATTCACGAGCAGTACGTC. Translation gives CASSGRGIHEQYV.

This clone showed up just a few times. The chain is built from TRBV7-9 and TRBJ1-1; no firm D call. Trimming removed 3 bases at V and 0 bases at J, with 8 bases between. The CDR3 sequence is 14 residues long. In germline, CDR1 is SEHNR, CDR2 FQNEAQ (reference sequence). The CDR3 bases are TGTGCCAGCAGCTTTGAACCTATGAACACTGAAGCTTTCTTT. It is translated as CASSFEPMNTEAFF.

The rearrangement joins TRBV5-1 to TRBJ1-3; no clear D. This CDR3 is 15 amino acids long. V was shortened by 5 bases and J by 0 bases, with 12 bases between the two germline ends. Germline CDR1 and CDR2: SGHRS and YFSETQ. CDR3 nucleotides: TGCGCCAGCAGTCCGGAGGGTCCCTCTGGAAACACCATATATTTT. Its protein is CASSPEGPSGNTIYF.

This clone was recorded a few times. The chain joins TRBV13 to TRBJ1-1; no clear D gene. The CDR3 runs 13 residues. Germline-derived CDR1 and CDR2 are PRHDT and FYEKMQ (reference sequence). Trimming took off 4 bases at V and 7 bases at J, with 13 bases between the two ends. CDR3 sequence reads: CASSSLLQLEAFF. DNA of the CDR3: TGTGCCAGCAGCTCCCTCTTACAGCTTGAAGCTTTCTTT.

This clone was observed once. The CDR3 bases are TGTGCCAGCCCCCCCAGGACAGGGGCCTCTGAAGCTTTCTTT. Translated: CASPPRTGASEAFF. The chain uses TRBV6-5 and TRBJ1-1; TRBD1 matches 9 bases. This CDR3 is built from 14 residues. From germline, CDR1 is MNHEY and CDR2 SVGAGI. V gave up 8 bases and J gave up 6 bases; unmatched junction bases: 10.

The chain has TRBV7-6 and TRBJ2-5, with TRBD2 matching 12 bases. Germline V gene sequence: CDR1 SGHVS, CDR2 FNYEAQ. V was pared by 4 bases and J by 5 bases, with 5 bases of the junction left unmatched. This CDR3 is built from 15 residues. As DNA, the CDR3 is TGTGCCAGCAGCTACCGGACTAGCGGGGTTGAGACCCAGTACTTC. Protein sequence: CASSYRTSGVETQYF.

The V call is TRBV2, the J call TRBJ1-5, with D maybe TRBD1 (6 bases). Per germline, CDR1 SNHLY and CDR2 FYNNEI. V lost 2 bases to trimming and J lost 2 bases, with 10 bases between them. CDR3 length: 15 residues. CDR3 in DNA: TGTGCCAGCAGTGAAACCAGGGGAGGCAATCAGCCCCAGCATTTT. Translation: CASSETRGGNQPQHF.

This rearrangement joins TRBV5-1 to TRBJ2-1; no clear D. The CDR3 sequence is 13 residues long. Germline CDR1 SGHRS, CDR2 YFSETQ. V was cut by 0 bases and J by 5 bases, with 6 bases left in between. CDR3 residues: CASSLGANNEQFF. The CDR3 DNA reads TGCGCCAGCAGCTTGGGTGCTAACAATGAGCAGTTCTTC.